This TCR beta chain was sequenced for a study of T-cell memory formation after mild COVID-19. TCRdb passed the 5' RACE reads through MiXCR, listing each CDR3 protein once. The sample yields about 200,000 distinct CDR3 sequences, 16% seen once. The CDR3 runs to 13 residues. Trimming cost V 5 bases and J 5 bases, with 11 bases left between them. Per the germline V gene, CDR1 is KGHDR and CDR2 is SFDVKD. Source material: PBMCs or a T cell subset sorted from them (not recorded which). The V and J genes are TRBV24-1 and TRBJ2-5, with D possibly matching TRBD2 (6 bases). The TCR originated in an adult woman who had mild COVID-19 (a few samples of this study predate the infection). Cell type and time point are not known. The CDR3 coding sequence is TGTGCCACCAGTGTGACCGCGGGGGAGACCCAGTACTTC. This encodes CATSVTAGETQYF.